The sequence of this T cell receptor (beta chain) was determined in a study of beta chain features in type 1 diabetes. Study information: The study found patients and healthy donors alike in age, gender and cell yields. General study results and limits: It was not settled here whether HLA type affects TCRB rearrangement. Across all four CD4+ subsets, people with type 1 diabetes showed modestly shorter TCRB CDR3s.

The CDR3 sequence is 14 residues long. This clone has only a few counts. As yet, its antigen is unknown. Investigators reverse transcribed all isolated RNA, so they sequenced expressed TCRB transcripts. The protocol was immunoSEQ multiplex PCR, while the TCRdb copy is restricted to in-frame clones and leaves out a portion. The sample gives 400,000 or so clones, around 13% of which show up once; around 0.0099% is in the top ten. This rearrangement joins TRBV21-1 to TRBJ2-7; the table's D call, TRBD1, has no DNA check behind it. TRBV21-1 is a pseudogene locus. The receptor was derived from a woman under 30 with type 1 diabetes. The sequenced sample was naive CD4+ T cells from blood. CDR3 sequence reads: CASSSRQLTYEQYF. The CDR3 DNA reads TGTGCCAGCAGCAGCCGACAGTTAACCTACGAGCAGTACTTC.